This T cell receptor (beta chain) was sequenced in a study of CD8+ T cells in alopecia areata. Treatment in this sample: oral pan-JAK inhibitor, 5-10 mg twice daily. Extraction and reverse transcription of RNA yielded cDNA as the sequencing template. The assay was immunoSEQ multiplex PCR, and TCRdb's table has in-frame clones only and misses some. This table has roughly 150,000 clones, roughly 52% appearing once. V lost 3 bases and J lost 5, with 11 bases in between. The CDR3 is 15 amino acids. In germline, CDR1 is LNHDA, CDR2 SQIVND (reference sequence). Sequenced here: CD8+ T cells sorted from blood, sampled at week 4, from a patient treated with tofacitinib. The receptor was isolated from a human donor with alopecia areata. The V call is TRBV19, the J call TRBJ1-6, with D tentatively TRBD1 (6 bases). CDR3 in DNA: TGTGCCAGTAGTATTAACAGGGCACATAATTCACCCCTCCACTTT. This encodes CASSINRAHNSPLHF.